Listed below are T cell receptor beta chains from one sample, sequenced in a study of Graves' ophthalmopathy and Graves' hyperthyroidism. MiXCR, applied by TCRdb to the multiplex PCR reads, yields one record per CDR3 protein. The data show approximately 540,000 distinct CDR3 sequences, with under 45% seen just once and about 4.2% held by the top ten. Sequencing was done on a sample of peripheral blood or thyroid tissue (not recorded which). Receptors originate from an adult man with Graves' hyperthyroidism. Both conserved end residues are part of each CDR3. Fields, in order: clone size, J gene, D gene, V gene, CDR3 length, CDR3 protein, CDR3 DNA. D genes are given only for firm matches. The size of a clone is reported for some rows only, either as once, few or many, or as a class for expanded clones.

clone_size: -
j_call: TRBJ1-5
d_call: TRBD1
v_call: TRBV4-1
cdr3_length: 16
cdr3_aa: CASSQGRGQGAQPQHF
cdr3_nt: TGCGCCAGCAGCCAAGGTCGTGGACAGGGGGCCCAGCCCCAGCATTTT

clone_size: few
j_call: TRBJ2-3
d_call: -
v_call: TRBV25-1
cdr3_length: 16
cdr3_aa: CASSESWGGGPDTQYF
cdr3_nt: TGTGCCAGCAGTGAATCGTGGGGGGGCGGCCCAGATACGCAGTATTTT

clone_size: -
j_call: TRBJ1-5
d_call: -
v_call: TRBV6-5
cdr3_length: 16
cdr3_aa: CASSTSSPARNQPQHF
cdr3_nt: TGTGCCAGCAGTACATCTTCACCGGCGCGCAATCAGCCCCAGCATTTT

clone_size: -
j_call: TRBJ2-7
d_call: TRBD1
v_call: TRBV7-9
cdr3_length: 14
cdr3_aa: CASSDGTGSYEQYF
cdr3_nt: TGTGCCAGCAGCGATGGGACAGGCTCCTACGAGCAGTACTTC

clone_size: once
j_call: TRBJ1-5
d_call: -
v_call: TRBV5-1
cdr3_length: 14
cdr3_aa: CASSREGNEQPQHF
cdr3_nt: TGCGCCAGCAGCCGGGAGGGGAACGAGCAGCCCCAGCATTTT

clone_size: -
j_call: TRBJ1-1
d_call: -
v_call: TRBV27
cdr3_length: 15
cdr3_aa: CASSFGANADTEAFF
cdr3_nt: TGTGCCAGCAGTTTTGGGGCGAATGCGGACACTGAAGCTTTCTTT

clone_size: few
j_call: TRBJ2-1
d_call: TRBD2
v_call: TRBV7-8
cdr3_length: 15
cdr3_aa: CASSGKGLAGREQFF
cdr3_nt: TGTGCCAGCAGCGGCAAGGGACTAGCGGGGAGGGAGCAGTTCTTC

clone_size: -
j_call: TRBJ1-1
d_call: TRBD1
v_call: TRBV29-1
cdr3_length: 12
cdr3_aa: CSVKDSRGSAFF
cdr3_nt: TGCAGCGTTAAGGACAGCAGGGGGTCAGCTTTCTTT

clone_size: -
j_call: TRBJ2-3
d_call: -
v_call: TRBV7-8
cdr3_length: 14
cdr3_aa: CASRPGAVTDTQYF
cdr3_nt: TGTGCCAGCAGGCCGGGAGCGGTCACAGATACGCAGTATTTT

clone_size: many
j_call: TRBJ2-2
d_call: -
v_call: TRBV13
cdr3_length: 14
cdr3_aa: CASSPWDGTGELFF
cdr3_nt: TGTGCCAGCAGCCCCTGGGACGGGACCGGGGAGCTGTTTTTT

clone_size: -
j_call: TRBJ2-3
d_call: -
v_call: TRBV12-3/TRBV12-4
cdr3_length: 13
cdr3_aa: CASSDLGTDTQYF
cdr3_nt: TGTGCCAGCAGTGATCTAGGGACAGATACGCAGTATTTT

clone_size: -
j_call: TRBJ2-3
d_call: -
v_call: TRBV7-9
cdr3_length: 16
cdr3_aa: CTSSSRFGSSTDTQYF
cdr3_nt: TGTACCAGCAGCTCCCGATTCGGATCTAGCACAGATACGCAGTATTTT

clone_size: many
j_call: TRBJ2-7
d_call: TRBD2
v_call: TRBV29-1
cdr3_length: 14
cdr3_aa: CSVGLAGVWNEQYF
cdr3_nt: TGCAGCGTTGGTCTAGCGGGAGTTTGGAACGAGCAGTACTTC

clone_size: many
j_call: TRBJ1-1
d_call: -
v_call: TRBV6-1
cdr3_length: 13
cdr3_aa: CASSERRPLEAFF
cdr3_nt: TGTGCCAGCAGTGAACGGAGGCCGCTCGAAGCTTTCTTT